The clone carrying this TCR beta chain appeared many times. These data originate in a study of regulatory T cells in long-lasting Graves disease. Noted time point: persistent/refractory GD, antithyroid drugs over 5 years with positive TRAb. There was RNA extracted from PBMCs, and the TCR library was made from it. The CDR3 contains 15 residues. V lost 2 bases and J 5 bases, leaving 15 bases between the germline ends. The germline V gene has CDR1 SGHTA and CDR2 FQGTGA. Arm-PCR of CDR3 regions with iRepertoire HTBI primers generated TCR beta libraries. A single record per CDR3 protein comes from TCRdb applying MiXCR to the multiplex PCR reads. Of a few hundred thousand distinct CDR3 sequences listed, about 25% are singletons.

The sequence was obtained from a female donor with Graves disease. Sequencing used peripheral blood mononuclear cells (PBMCs), obtained when the disease was refractory, from a patient treated with antithyroid drugs. V and J are TRBV7-3 and TRBJ2-5; D may be TRBD2 (6 bases). This CDR3 reads CASSLLGAEGETQYF. The CDR3, as DNA: TGTGCCAGCAGCTTACTGGGAGCGGAGGGGGAGACCCAGTACTTC.